This is a list of T cell receptor beta chains from one sample in a study of blood T cell repertoires in COVID-19. Some clones are missing from TCRdb's copy, which holds only in-frame ones; the method was immunoSEQ multiplex PCR. The sample comprises under 100,000 clones, around 82% of which are singletons, and roughly a third rests with the top ten. Material for sequencing was peripheral blood. The receptors come from a man in his sixties with COVID-19, enrolled during active disease. Each CDR3 is given with its conserved first and last residue. The D gene is left open where the match is weak. Only some rows state a clone size, as once, few, many or a class for expanded clones.

V gene	J gene	clone size	D gene	CDR3 protein	CDR3 DNA
TRBV7-9	TRBJ1-5	NA	NA	CASSSGVGNQPQHF	TGTGCCAGCAGTTCAGGGGTCGGCAATCAGCCCCAGCATTTT
TRBV5-1	TRBJ1-1	NA	NA	CASSLPSGSGQPAEAFF	TGCGCCAGCAGCTTGCCTAGCGGTAGTGGCCAGCCGGCGGAAGCTTTCTTT
TRBV10-1	TRBJ2-1	NA	NA	CASRTPEGEQFF	TGCGCCAGCAGGACCCCTGAGGGTGAGCAGTTCTTC
TRBV19	TRBJ1-1	once	TRBD1	CASSMRGQVEAFF	TGTGCCAGTAGTATGAGGGGGCAGGTGGAAGCTTTCTTT
TRBV4-1	TRBJ2-1	NA	TRBD2	CASSQEPSGGGAYEQFF	TGCGCCAGCAGCCAAGAACCCTCGGGCGGGGGGGCCTATGAGCAGTTCTTC
TRBV29-1	TRBJ1-1	NA	NA	CSVDWDTYEAFF	TGCAGCGTTGATTGGGACACCTACGAGGCTTTCTTT
TRBV5-8	TRBJ1-6	NA	NA	CASSLSTMGNSPLHF	TGTGCCAGCAGCTTGTCGACTATGGGCAATTCACCCCTCCACTTT
TRBV27	TRBJ2-1	NA	NA	CASSLGRYNEQFF	TGTGCCAGCAGTTTAGGGCGTTACAATGAGCAGTTCTTC
TRBV9	TRBJ2-1	NA	NA	CASSGRDPRHEQFF	TGTGCCAGCAGCGGGCGGGACCCGCGGCATGAGCAGTTCTTC
TRBV6-4	TRBJ2-1	NA	TRBD2	CASRNSGRAVEQFF	TGTGCCAGCAGAAATAGCGGGAGGGCGGTTGAGCAGTTCTTC
TRBV6-1	TRBJ2-1	NA	TRBD1	CASSDTGTGGHEQFF	TGTGCCAGCAGTGATACCGGGACAGGGGGCCATGAGCAGTTCTTC
TRBV19	TRBJ2-7	once	TRBD2	CASSIEAGGIFTYEQYF	TGTGCCAGTAGTATTGAAGCGGGAGGGATCTTCACCTACGAGCAGTACTTC
TRBV6-2/TRBV6-3	TRBJ2-7	few	TRBD2	CASSSLAGADYEQYF	TGTGCCAGCAGTTCTCTAGCGGGAGCTGACTACGAGCAGTACTTC
TRBV6-5	TRBJ2-2	NA	NA	CASSFSTVNTGELFF	TGTGCCAGCAGTTTCTCGACAGTGAACACCGGGGAGCTGTTTTTT
TRBV11-2	TRBJ2-7	once	NA	CASSLGLGSPYEQYF	TGTGCCAGCAGCTTAGGGTTGGGCAGCCCCTACGAGCAGTACTTC
TRBV6-2/TRBV6-3	TRBJ2-5	NA	TRBD1	CASSPSRGQQETQYF	TGTGCCAGCAGCCCTTCGAGGGGACAGCAAGAGACCCAGTACTTC
TRBV2	TRBJ1-5	NA	NA	CASSLDRTPSNQPQHF	TGTGCCAGCAGCCTAGACAGGACTCCTAGCAATCAGCCCCAGCATTTT
TRBV5-1	TRBJ1-3	NA	TRBD1	CASSGGAGTGLPGGNTIYF	TGCGCCAGCAGTGGGGGGGCCGGGACAGGCCTCCCAGGAGGAAACACCATATATTTT
TRBV27	TRBJ1-1	NA	NA	CASSLSRWGRGANAEAFF	TGTGCCAGCAGTTTATCACGCTGGGGCAGGGGCGCTAATGCTGAAGCTTTCTTT
TRBV9	TRBJ1-1	NA	NA	CASSAGVGRENTEAFF	TGTGCCAGCAGCGCCGGAGTCGGACGGGAGAACACTGAAGCTTTCTTT
TRBV19	TRBJ2-5	NA	NA	CASRYGNQETQYF	TGTGCCAGCCGCTACGGGAACCAAGAGACCCAGTACTTC
TRBV18	TRBJ1-1	NA	NA	CASSPWQEGTEAFF	TGTGCCAGCTCACCATGGCAGGAGGGGACTGAAGCTTTCTTT
TRBV5-4	TRBJ1-4	NA	NA	CASSSGQTPNEKLFF	TGTGCCAGCAGCAGCGGACAGACGCCTAATGAAAAACTGTTTTTT
TRBV5-1	TRBJ1-2	NA	NA	CASSPGGTNYGYTF	TGCGCCAGCAGTCCGGGGGGAACTAACTATGGCTACACCTTC
TRBV7-3	TRBJ2-1	NA	NA	CASSLTGGSYNEQFF	TGTGCCAGCAGCTTAACAGGGGGATCCTACAATGAGCAGTTCTTC
TRBV10-1	TRBJ2-7	NA	TRBD2	CASSVGLAGEDEQYF	TGCGCCAGCAGCGTGGGACTAGCGGGAGAGGACGAGCAGTACTTC
TRBV9	TRBJ2-3	NA	NA	CASRGPPDTQYF	TGTGCCTCGCGGGGGCCCCCAGATACGCAGTATTTT
TRBV30	TRBJ2-1	NA	TRBD2	CAWSVSGRNNEQFF	TGTGCCTGGAGTGTAAGCGGGAGGAACAATGAGCAGTTCTTC
TRBV14	TRBJ1-1	NA	TRBD1	CASSGPRQGRNTEAFF	TGTGCCAGCAGCGGTCCAAGACAGGGAAGGAACACTGAAGCTTTCTTT
TRBV14	TRBJ1-1	few	NA	CASSQDSGGNTEAFF	TGTGCCAGCAGCCAAGACTCGGGGGGGAACACTGAAGCTTTCTTT
TRBV3-1/TRBV3-2	TRBJ2-3	NA	TRBD1	CASSQGTGAPWYTDTQYF	TGTGCCAGCAGCCAAGGAACAGGGGCCCCTTGGTACACAGATACGCAGTATTTT
TRBV4-1	TRBJ2-5	few	NA	CASSQDQFQETQYF	TGCGCCAGCAGCCAAGACCAGTTCCAAGAGACCCAGTACTTC
TRBV11-3	TRBJ2-7	NA	NA	CASSLPGLPYEQYF	TGTGCCAGCAGCTTACCCGGTCTTCCCTACGAGCAGTACTTC
TRBV9	TRBJ1-6	NA	NA	CASSVERTRGVPLHF	TGTGCCAGCAGCGTAGAGCGGACGCGGGGGGTCCCCCTCCACTTT
TRBV4-1	TRBJ2-3	NA	TRBD2	CASSHLGLAMPDTQYF	TGCGCCAGCAGCCACCTAGGACTAGCGATGCCAGATACGCAGTATTTT
TRBV11-3	TRBJ2-1	few	TRBD2	CASSRSGSSYNEQFF	TGTGCCAGCAGCCGTAGCGGGAGCTCCTACAATGAGCAGTTCTTC